One and the same sample provided the 26 T cell receptor beta chains below, sequenced in a study of blood T cell repertoires in COVID-19. Sequencing used immunoSEQ multiplex PCR; TCRdb keeps in-frame clones, though not all of them. The data hold 150,000 to 200,000 clones, with approximately 80% observed a single time. Material for sequencing was peripheral blood. The source of these receptors is a woman aged 60 to 75 with acute or convalescent COVID-19.

The chain employs TRBV14 and TRBJ2-3; 7 positions match TRBD2. CDR1 is SGHDN, CDR2 FVKESK, per germline. Trimming removed 4 bases from V and 2 bases from J; junction bases left unmatched: 3. The CDR3 contains 14 residues. CDR3 in DNA: TGTGCCAGCAGCCGGCAGCGGGACACAGATACGCAGTATTTT. Protein: CASSRQRDTDTQYF.

The chain carries TRBV5-1 and TRBJ1-2; 7 bases align to TRBD1. Germline CDR1 is SGHRS and CDR2 is YFSETQ. The V segment lost 5 bases and the J segment 4 bases; nucleotides outside the gene matches: 5. The CDR3 sequence is 13 residues long. The CDR3 is CASSATGVYGYTF. The CDR3 bases are TGCGCCAGCAGTGCCACAGGGGTCTATGGCTACACCTTC.

This chain uses TRBV10-3 with TRBJ1-2; TRBD1 might be the D (6 bases). CDR3 length: 12 residues. The germline V gene encodes CDR1 ENHRY and CDR2 SYGVKD. The germline V and J ends were trimmed by 6 bases and 3 bases, with 8 bases remaining between them. The CDR3 loop is CAIRPGDYGYTF. The CDR3 DNA follows: TGTGCCATCAGGCCAGGGGACTATGGCTACACCTTC.

The J gene is TRBJ1-2, the V gene TRBV2, with D maybe TRBD1 (5 bases). V was shortened by 2 bases and J by 2 bases, with 9 bases between the two germline ends. The CDR3 is 14 residues long. Per germline, CDR1 SNHLY and CDR2 FYNNEI. The CDR3 is CASSENAGNYGYTF. DNA of the CDR3: TGTGCCAGCAGTGAAAATGCAGGGAACTATGGCTACACCTTC.

This chain uses TRBV6-6 with TRBJ1-1; D unresolved. Trimming removed 10 bases at V and 8 bases at J, with 14 bases between. There are 11 residues in the CDR3. The germline gives CDR1 MNHNY, CDR2 SVGAGI (reference sequence). For the CDR3, the DNA is TGTGCCACCACCTTGGTAACAGAAGCTTTCTTT. This encodes CATTLVTEAFF.

A single count supports this clone. J is TRBJ1-2 and V is TRBV28, with D hard to call. The V and J ends lost 7 bases and 6 bases respectively, with 18 bases between them. CDR1 is MDHEN and CDR2 is SYDVKM in the germline V gene. The CDR3 sequence is 14 residues long. The CDR3 region is CASKEHRPIDGYTF. Written as DNA, the CDR3 is TGTGCCAGCAAGGAGCATCGACCGATCGATGGCTACACCTTC.

The chain has TRBV5-6 and TRBJ2-7, with D possibly TRBD2 on 6 matching bases. Trimming took off 4 bases at V and 5 bases at J, with 19 bases between the two ends. The CDR3 consists of 15 residues. Germline CDR1 is SGHDT and CDR2 is YYEEEE. As DNA, the CDR3 is TGTGCCAGCAGCACCAGATGGGGGGAGATGGACGAGCAGTACTTC. Its protein product is CASSTRWGEMDEQYF.

The V gene is TRBV10-3, the J gene TRBJ2-2; a possible D gene is TRBD1 (5 bases). V shed 2 bases and J shed 2 bases, with 6 bases lying between them. The germline CDR1 and CDR2 sequences are ENHRY and SYGVKD. The CDR3 contains 14 residues. CDR3 bases: TGTGCCATCAGTGAGAGGGGAAACACCGGGGAGCTGTTTTTT. The encoded protein is CAISERGNTGELFF.

This clone came up once. This rearrangement joins TRBV3-1 (or the pseudogene TRBV3-2) to TRBJ2-5, with TRBD2 as a possible D gene (6 bases). The germline V gene encodes CDR1 LGHDT and CDR2 YNNKEL (reference sequence). CDR3 length equals 14 residues. V gave up 3 bases and J gave up 4 bases, with 12 bases separating them. The CDR3 is CASSHGAGGETQYF. The CDR3 DNA follows: TGTGCCAGCAGCCACGGGGCCGGGGGAGAGACCCAGTACTTC.

The chain joins TRBV4-3 to TRBJ1-2; D gene unclear. Germline V lookup: CDR1 LGHNA, CDR2 YSLEER. Trimming took off 1 base at V and 2 bases at J, with 11 bases between the two ends. The CDR3 loop spans 15 amino acids. The CDR3: CASSQAEGPNYGYTF. In DNA form, the CDR3 reads TGCGCCAGCAGCCAAGCGGAGGGCCCAAACTATGGCTACACCTTC.

This clone was observed a single time. Here the CDR3 reads CAWGRGVTEAFF. DNA of the CDR3: TGTGCCTGGGGCAGGGGGGTCACTGAAGCTTTCTTT. The V gene is TRBV30, the J gene TRBJ1-1; TRBD1 aligns across 7 bases. Unmatched junction bases numbered 4, after V lost 5 bases and J lost 4 bases. In germline, CDR1 is GTSNPN, CDR2 SVGIG (reference sequence). The CDR3 covers 12 residues.

The chain's CDR3 is CASSQDRDSYEQYF. CDR3 sequence (DNA): TGTGCCAGCAGCCAAGACAGGGACTCCTACGAGCAGTACTTC. The rearrangement uses TRBV3-1 (or the pseudogene TRBV3-2) and TRBJ2-7, with a tentative D call TRBD1 (5 bases). CDR3 length equals 14 residues. Per the germline V gene, CDR1 is LGHDT and CDR2 is YNNKEL (reference sequence). V shed 0 bases and J shed 0 bases, with 6 bases lying between them.

This chain uses TRBV15 with TRBJ2-2; possible D gene TRBD1, 6 bases. Trimming pared 6 bases from V and 8 bases from J, leaving 16 bases between. In germline, CDR1 is LNHNV, CDR2 YYDKDF (reference sequence). The CDR3 extends over 14 amino acids. CDR3 in DNA: TGTGCCACCAGTCCAACAGCAGGGGTGGGGGAGCTGTTTTTT. Protein: CATSPTAGVGELFF.

The chain couples TRBV9 to TRBJ2-2, with D perhaps matching TRBD1 (5 bases). Trimming stripped 3 bases from V and 3 bases from J, with 18 bases between. CDR1 is SGDLS, CDR2 YYNGEE, per germline. The CDR3 spans 17 residues. The CDR3 region is CASSDPALGPDTGELFF. In DNA, the CDR3 is TGTGCCAGCAGCGATCCCGCATTGGGGCCTGACACCGGGGAGCTGTTTTTT.

This chain connects TRBV4-1 to TRBJ2-2; maybe TRBD1 (5 bases). Germline V gives CDR1 MGHRA, CDR2 YSYEKL. This CDR3 comprises 15 residues. Trimming removed 0 bases from V and 5 bases from J, with 10 bases in between. This chain's CDR3 is CASSQETALTGELFF. The CDR3 nucleotides are TGCGCCAGCAGCCAAGAGACAGCCCTTACCGGGGAGCTGTTTTTT.

The chain couples TRBV19 to TRBJ2-7; D may be TRBD1 (5 bases). The germline V gene has CDR1 LNHDA and CDR2 SQIVND (reference sequence). CDR3 length: 16 amino acids. V was clipped by 5 bases and J by 3 bases, with 20 bases between them. The CDR3 DNA reads as TGTGCCAGTAGTTCAGCGATTTTGACAGAGAACTACGAGCAGTACTTC. The encoded protein is CASSSAILTENYEQYF.

This clone was observed once. J is TRBJ2-5 and V is TRBV4-1; 8 bases are shared with TRBD1. Trimming cost V 1 base and J 2 bases; bases outside gene matches: 0. This CDR3 contains 14 residues. From germline, CDR1 is MGHRA and CDR2 YSYEKL. The CDR3 bases are TGCGCCAGCAGCCAAGGGACAGGGCAAGAGACCCAGTACTTC. Protein: CASSQGTGQETQYF.

The gene calls are TRBV25-1 and TRBJ1-2; 7 nucleotides match TRBD1. The CDR3 loop spans 16 amino acids. Germline values: CDR1 MGHDK, CDR2 SYGVNS. The V segment lost 1 base and the J segment 4 bases; nucleotides outside the gene matches: 9. The CDR3 bases are TGTGCCAGCAGTGAATTAATGACAGGGACGGCCTATGGCTACACCTTC. Amino acids: CASSELMTGTAYGYTF.

CDR3: CASSLGGQGTEAFF. The CDR3, as DNA: TGTGCCAGCAGCTTAGGGGGACAGGGCACTGAAGCTTTCTTT. The V gene is TRBV13, the J gene TRBJ1-1; 9 bases agree with TRBD1. The V gene end was trimmed by 0 bases and the J gene end by 4 bases; junction bases not matched to a gene: 0. Germline values: CDR1 PRHDT, CDR2 FYEKMQ (reference sequence). The CDR3 has 14 residues.

This sequence joins TRBV5-4 and TRBJ2-5, with 8 nucleotides matching TRBD2. Germline trimming cut 2 bases from V and 2 bases from J; bases unmatched to any gene: 2. The germline gives CDR1 SGHNT, CDR2 YYREEE (reference sequence). CDR3 size: 14 residues. CDR3 coding DNA: TGTGCCAGCAGCTTATTAGCGGGGCAAGAGACCCAGTACTTC. This encodes CASSLLAGQETQYF.

This chain joins TRBV6-2 or TRBV6-3 and TRBJ1-5; D remains ambiguous. The CDR3 contains 13 residues. The V gene's germline CDR1 is MNHEY and CDR2 SVGEGT. The V end was cut by 3 bases, the J end by 6 bases, with 9 bases between. The CDR3 region has the DNA TGTGCCAGCAGTTATTTTCGAGGTCAGCCCCAGCATTTT. Its translation is CASSYFRGQPQHF.

The chain employs TRBV30 and TRBJ1-3; D remains unclear. Deletions cut 5 bases from V and 4 bases from J, with 9 bases between. Per the germline V gene, CDR1 is GTSNPN and CDR2 is SVGIG (reference sequence). This CDR3 spans 12 amino acids. The CDR3 protein is CAWSDSGNTIYF. CDR3 DNA sequence: TGTGCCTGGTCGGACTCAGGAAACACCATATATTTT.

The chain joins TRBV7-9 to TRBJ1-6; 8 bases are a match to TRBD1. V gave up 5 bases and J gave up 14 bases; unmatched junction bases: 11. CDR1 is SEHNR, CDR2 FQNEAQ, per germline (reference sequence). The CDR3 is made up of 14 amino acids. The DNA for the CDR3 is TGTGCCAGCAGCATGGACAGGGAGACGAGAACCCTCCACTTT. It encodes CASSMDRETRTLHF.

This chain uses TRBV6-5 with TRBJ1-5; TRBD1 agrees at 10 bases. The germline CDR1 and CDR2 sequences are MNHEY and SVGAGI. Losses at the gene ends were 6 bases for V and 2 bases for J; bases not matched to a gene: 4. CDR3 length: 15 amino acids. This CDR3 reads CASRTDRGRNQPQHF. The CDR3 nucleotides are TGTGCCAGCAGAACAGACAGGGGGCGCAATCAGCCCCAGCATTTT.

The chain recombines TRBV2 with TRBJ1-1; D perhaps matches TRBD1 (6 bases). Trimming cost V 6 bases and J 4 bases, with 15 bases left between them. Germline assignment: CDR1 SNHLY and CDR2 FYNNEI. This CDR3 is built from 14 residues. The chain's CDR3 is CASRAQGGGTEAFF. CDR3 DNA sequence: TGTGCCAGCAGAGCACAGGGTGGGGGCACTGAAGCTTTCTTT. The variable domain in full, completed from reference TRBV2 and TRBJ1-1, reads EPEVTQTPSHQVTQMGQEVILRCVPISNHLYFYWYRQILGQKVEFLVSFYNNEISEKSEIFDDQFSVERPDGSNFTLKIRSTKLEDSAMYFCASRAQGGGTEAFFGQGTRLTVV.

This clone has only one observation. V usage is TRBV3-1 (or the pseudogene TRBV3-2) and J usage is TRBJ2-4; TRBD1 might be the D (6 bases). This CDR3 is 15 amino acids long. V lost 0 bases and J 8 bases, leaving 14 bases between the germline ends. From germline, CDR1 is LGHDT and CDR2 YNNKEL (reference sequence). The CDR3: CASSQDWQGNYIQYF. DNA for the CDR3: TGTGCCAGCAGCCAAGATTGGCAGGGGAATTACATTCAGTACTTC.